The clone carrying this T cell receptor beta chain was observed many times. Its antigen is not identified. This record belongs to a study of T cells after yellow fever vaccination. Overall study context: SMART-Seq v4 Ultra Low Input prepared libraries from low-cell fractions.

A 5'RACE template-switching step, the method used to make TCR cDNA, added a universal primer site and UMIs. MiXCR, run by TCRdb on the 5' RACE reads, gives a single entry per CDR3 protein. The sample shows 500,000 to 700,000 distinct CDR3 sequences, roughly 21% of them seen only once. Study-level findings and limits: A large majority of primary-vaccination clones showed up again after the booster (under 98% CD4, 88% CD8). By day 5 rather than day 15, the secondary response had peaked, though it was weaker.

This clonotype was sampled from a man aged 25-45 years who received the YFV17D yellow fever vaccine. The sequencing used PBMCs, collected 15 days after the yellow fever booster vaccination.

CDR3: CSALDSQRNEQFF. DNA of the CDR3: TGCAGTGCTCTGGACAGCCAGAGGAATGAGCAGTTCTTC. The chain has TRBV20-1 and TRBJ2-1, with D perhaps matching TRBD1 (6 bases). CDR1 DFQATT and CDR2 SNEGSKA come from the germline V gene (reference sequence). This CDR3 contains 13 residues. V lost 5 bases, J lost 7 bases, and 15 bases lay in between.